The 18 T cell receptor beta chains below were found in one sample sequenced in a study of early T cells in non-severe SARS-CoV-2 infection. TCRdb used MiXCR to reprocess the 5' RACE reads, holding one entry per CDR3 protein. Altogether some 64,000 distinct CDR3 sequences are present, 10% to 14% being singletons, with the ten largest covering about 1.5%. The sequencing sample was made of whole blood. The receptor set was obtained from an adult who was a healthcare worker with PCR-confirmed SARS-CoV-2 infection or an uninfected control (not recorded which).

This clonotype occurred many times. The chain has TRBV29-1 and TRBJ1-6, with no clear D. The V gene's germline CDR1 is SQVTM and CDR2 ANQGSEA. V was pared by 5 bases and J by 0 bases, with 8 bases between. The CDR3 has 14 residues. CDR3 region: CSVRLGSYNSPLHF. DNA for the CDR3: TGCAGCGTTCGCTTGGGCTCCTATAATTCACCCCTCCACTTT.

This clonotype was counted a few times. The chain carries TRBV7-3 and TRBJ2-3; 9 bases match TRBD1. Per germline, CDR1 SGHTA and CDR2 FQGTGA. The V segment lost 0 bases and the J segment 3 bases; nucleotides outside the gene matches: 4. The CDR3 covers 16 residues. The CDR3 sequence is CASSLTGGQGTDTQYF. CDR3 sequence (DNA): TGTGCCAGCAGCTTAACGGGGGGACAGGGAACAGATACGCAGTATTTT. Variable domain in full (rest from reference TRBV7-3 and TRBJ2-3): GAGVSQTPSNKVTEKGKYVELRCDPISGHTALYWYRQSLGQGPEFLIYFQGTGAADDSGLPNDRFFAVRPEGSVSTLKIQRTERGDSAVYLCASSLTGGQGTDTQYFGPGTRLTVL.

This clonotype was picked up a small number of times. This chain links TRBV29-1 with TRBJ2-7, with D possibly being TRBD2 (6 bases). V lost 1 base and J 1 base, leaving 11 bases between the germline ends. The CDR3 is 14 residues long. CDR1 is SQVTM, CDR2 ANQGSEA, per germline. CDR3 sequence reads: CSVEGGTGSYEQYF. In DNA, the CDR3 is TGCAGCGTTGAAGGCGGGACGGGTTCCTACGAGCAGTACTTC.

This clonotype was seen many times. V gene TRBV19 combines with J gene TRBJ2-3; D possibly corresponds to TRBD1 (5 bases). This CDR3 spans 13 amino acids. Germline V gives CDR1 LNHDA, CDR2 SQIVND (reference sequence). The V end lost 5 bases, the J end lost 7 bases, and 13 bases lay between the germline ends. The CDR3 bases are TGTGCCAGTAGTTCCAGGGATCCGAATACGCAGTATTTT. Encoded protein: CASSSRDPNTQYF.

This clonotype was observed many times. The CDR3 DNA reads TGCAGCGTTGAAGATGAAGGAGGGGCAGATACGCAGTATTTT. Its protein is CSVEDEGGADTQYF. The gene calls are TRBV29-1 and TRBJ2-3; maybe TRBD2 (6 bases). The CDR3 has 14 amino acids. The germline V gene encodes CDR1 SQVTM and CDR2 ANQGSEA. Trimming left V 0 bases short and J 4 bases short, with 11 bases between.

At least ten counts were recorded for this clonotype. CDR3 residues: CASSLSGTGDNEQFF. The CDR3 nucleotides read TGTGCCAGCAGCTTGAGTGGGACTGGCGACAATGAGCAGTTCTTC. This chain connects TRBV7-2 to TRBJ2-1; weak D call: TRBD2 (6 bases). This CDR3 spans 15 amino acids. V dropped 3 bases and J dropped 5 bases, with 14 bases sitting between them. The germline CDR1 and CDR2 sequences are SGHTA and FQGNSA. Supplemented by reference TRBV7-2 and TRBJ2-1, the full variable domain reads GAGVSQSPSNKVTEKGKDVELRCDPISGHTALYWYRQSLGQGLEFLIYFQGNSAPDKSGLPSDRFSAERTGGSVSTLTIQRTQQEDSAVYLCASSLSGTGDNEQFFGPGTRLTVL.

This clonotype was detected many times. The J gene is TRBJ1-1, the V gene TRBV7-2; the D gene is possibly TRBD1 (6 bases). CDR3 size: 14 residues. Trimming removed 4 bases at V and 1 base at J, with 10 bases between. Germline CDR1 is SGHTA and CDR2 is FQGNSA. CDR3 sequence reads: CASSSQGPNTEAFF. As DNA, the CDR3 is TGTGCCAGCAGCTCACAGGGCCCGAACACTGAAGCTTTCTTT.

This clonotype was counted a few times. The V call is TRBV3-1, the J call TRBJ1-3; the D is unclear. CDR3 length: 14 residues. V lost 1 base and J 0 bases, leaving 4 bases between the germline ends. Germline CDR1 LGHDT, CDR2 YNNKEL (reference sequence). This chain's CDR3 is CASSQANSGNTIYF. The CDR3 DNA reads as TGTGCCAGCAGCCAAGCCAACTCTGGAAACACCATATATTTT. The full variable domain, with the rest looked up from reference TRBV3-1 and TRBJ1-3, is DTAVSQTPKYLVTQMGNDKSIKCEQNLGHDTMYWYKQDSKKFLKIMFSYNNKELIINETVPNRFSPKSPDKAHLNLHINSLELGDSAVYFCASSQANSGNTIYFGEGSWLTVV.

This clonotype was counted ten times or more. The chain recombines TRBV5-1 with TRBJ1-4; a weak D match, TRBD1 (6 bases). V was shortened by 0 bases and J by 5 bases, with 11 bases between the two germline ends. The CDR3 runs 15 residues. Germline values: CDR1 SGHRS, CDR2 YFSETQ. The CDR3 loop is CASSLAPGENEKLFF. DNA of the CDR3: TGCGCCAGCAGCTTGGCCCCAGGGGAGAATGAAAAACTGTTTTTT.

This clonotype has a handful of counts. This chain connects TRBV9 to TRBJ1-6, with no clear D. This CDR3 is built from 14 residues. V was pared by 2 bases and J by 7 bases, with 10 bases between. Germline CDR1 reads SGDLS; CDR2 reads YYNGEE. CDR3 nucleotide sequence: TGTGCCAGCAGCGTTGGGCCCGAGAATTCACCCCTCCACTTT. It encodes CASSVGPENSPLHF.

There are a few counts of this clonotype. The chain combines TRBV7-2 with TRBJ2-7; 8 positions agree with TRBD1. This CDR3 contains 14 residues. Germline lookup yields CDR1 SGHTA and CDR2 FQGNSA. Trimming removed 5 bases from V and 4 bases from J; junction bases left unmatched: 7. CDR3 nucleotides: TGTGCCAGCAGCGAGACAGGGGACCCTTACGAGCAGTACTTC. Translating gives CASSETGDPYEQYF.

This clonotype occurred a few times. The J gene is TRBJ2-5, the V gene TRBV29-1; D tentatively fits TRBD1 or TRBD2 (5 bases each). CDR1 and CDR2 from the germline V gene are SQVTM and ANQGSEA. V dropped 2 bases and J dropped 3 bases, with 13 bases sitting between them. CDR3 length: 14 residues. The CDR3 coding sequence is TGCAGCGTTGAATATACGGGGCCCAAAGAGACCCAGTACTTC. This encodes CSVEYTGPKETQYF.

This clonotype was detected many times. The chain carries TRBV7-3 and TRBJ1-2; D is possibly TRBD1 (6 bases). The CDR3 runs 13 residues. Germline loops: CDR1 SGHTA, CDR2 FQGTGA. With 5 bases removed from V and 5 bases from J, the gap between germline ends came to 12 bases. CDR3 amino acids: CASSLQQGYGYTF. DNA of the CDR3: TGTGCCAGCAGCCTACAACAGGGATATGGCTACACCTTC.

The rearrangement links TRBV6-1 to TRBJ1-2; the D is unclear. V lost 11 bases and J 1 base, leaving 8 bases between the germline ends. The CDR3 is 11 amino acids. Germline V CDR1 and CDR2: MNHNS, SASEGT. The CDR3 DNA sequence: TGTGCCGTCGGGGTTAACTATGGCTACACCTTC. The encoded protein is CAVGVNYGYTF.

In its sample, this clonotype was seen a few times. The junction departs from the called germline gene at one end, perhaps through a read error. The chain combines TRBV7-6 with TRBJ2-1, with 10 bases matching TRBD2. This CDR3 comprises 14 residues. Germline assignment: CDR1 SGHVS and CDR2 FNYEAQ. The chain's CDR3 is CTSSRSGGTNEQFF. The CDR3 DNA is TGTACCAGCAGCCGTAGCGGGGGGACCAATGAGCAGTTCTTC.

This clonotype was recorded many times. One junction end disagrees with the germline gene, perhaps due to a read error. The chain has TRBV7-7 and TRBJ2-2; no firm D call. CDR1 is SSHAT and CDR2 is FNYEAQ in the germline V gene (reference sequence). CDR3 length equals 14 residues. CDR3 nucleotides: TGTGCTAGCAGCTTAGTCGCGAACACCGGGGAGCTGTTTTTT. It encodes CASSLVANTGELFF.

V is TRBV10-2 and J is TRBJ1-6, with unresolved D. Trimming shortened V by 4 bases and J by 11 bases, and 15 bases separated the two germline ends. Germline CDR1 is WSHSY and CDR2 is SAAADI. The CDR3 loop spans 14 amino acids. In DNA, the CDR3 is TGCGCCAGCAGTGGAGGCGGGGATTGGGCACCCCTCCACTTT. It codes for CASSGGGDWAPLHF.

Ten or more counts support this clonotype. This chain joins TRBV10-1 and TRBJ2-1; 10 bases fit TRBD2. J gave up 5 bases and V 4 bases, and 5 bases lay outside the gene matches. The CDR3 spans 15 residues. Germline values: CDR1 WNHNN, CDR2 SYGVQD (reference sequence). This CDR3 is CASSVSAGGNNEQFF. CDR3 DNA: TGCGCCAGCAGTGTATCAGCGGGGGGGAACAATGAGCAGTTCTTC.